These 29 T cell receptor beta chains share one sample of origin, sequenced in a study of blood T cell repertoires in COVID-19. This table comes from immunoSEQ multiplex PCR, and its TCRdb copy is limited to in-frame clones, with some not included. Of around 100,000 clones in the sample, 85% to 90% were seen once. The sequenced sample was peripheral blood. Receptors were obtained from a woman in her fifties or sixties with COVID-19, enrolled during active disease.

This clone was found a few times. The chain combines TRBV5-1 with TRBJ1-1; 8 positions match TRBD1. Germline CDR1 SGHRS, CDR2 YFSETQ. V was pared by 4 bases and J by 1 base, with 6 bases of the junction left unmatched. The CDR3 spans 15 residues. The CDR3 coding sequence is TGCGCCAGCAGCGGAAGCGGACAGGGGAACACTGAAGCTTTCTTT. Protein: CASSGSGQGNTEAFF.

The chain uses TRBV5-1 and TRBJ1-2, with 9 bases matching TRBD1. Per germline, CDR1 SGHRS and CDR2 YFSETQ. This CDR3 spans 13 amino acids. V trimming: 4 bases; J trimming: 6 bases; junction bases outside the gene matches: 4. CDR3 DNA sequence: TGCGCCAGCAGCCACTGGACAGGGGATGGCTACACCTTC. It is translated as CASSHWTGDGYTF.

This chain's CDR3 is CASSVSGTGSYEQYF. The CDR3 bases are TGTGCCAGCAGCGTCTCCGGGACAGGTTCCTACGAGCAGTACTTC. The rearrangement links TRBV9 to TRBJ2-7, with 8 nucleotides matching TRBD1. V gave up 2 bases and J gave up 1 base; unmatched junction bases: 5. The CDR3 totals 15 residues. Germline CDR1 is SGDLS and CDR2 is YYNGEE.

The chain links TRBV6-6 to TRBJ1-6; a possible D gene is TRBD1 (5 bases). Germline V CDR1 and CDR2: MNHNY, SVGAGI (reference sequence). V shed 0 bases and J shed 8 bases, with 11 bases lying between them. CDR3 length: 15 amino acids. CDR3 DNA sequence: TGTGCCAGCAGTTACTCGGAGGGGCGAGATTCACCCCTCCACTTT. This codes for CASSYSEGRDSPLHF.

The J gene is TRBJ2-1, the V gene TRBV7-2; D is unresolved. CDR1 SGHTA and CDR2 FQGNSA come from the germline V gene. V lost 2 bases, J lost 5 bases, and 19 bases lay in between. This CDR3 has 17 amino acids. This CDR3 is CASSLSPGFPDDNEQFF. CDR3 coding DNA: TGTGCCAGCAGCTTAAGTCCGGGTTTCCCTGACGACAATGAGCAGTTCTTC.

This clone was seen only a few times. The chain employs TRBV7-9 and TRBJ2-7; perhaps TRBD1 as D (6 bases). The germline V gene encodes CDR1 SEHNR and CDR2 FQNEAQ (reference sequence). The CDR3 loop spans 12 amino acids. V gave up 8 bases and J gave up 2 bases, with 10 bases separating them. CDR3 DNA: TGTGCCAGCGGACGGGACACCTACGAGCAGTACTTC. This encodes CASGRDTYEQYF. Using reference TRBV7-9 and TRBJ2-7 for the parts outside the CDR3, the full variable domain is DTGVSQNPRHKITKRGQNVTFRCDPISEHNRLYWYRQTLGQGPEFLTYFQNEAQLEKSRLLSDRFSAERPKGSFSTLEIQRTEQGDSAMYLCASGRDTYEQYFGPGTRLTVT.

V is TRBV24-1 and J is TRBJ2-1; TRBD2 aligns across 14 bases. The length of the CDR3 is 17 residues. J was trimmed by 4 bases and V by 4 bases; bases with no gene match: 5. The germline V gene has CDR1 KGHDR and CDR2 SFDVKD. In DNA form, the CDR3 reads TGTGCCACCAGTGACGGGACTAGCGGGGGCTTGTACAATGAGCAGTTCTTC. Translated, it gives CATSDGTSGGLYNEQFF.

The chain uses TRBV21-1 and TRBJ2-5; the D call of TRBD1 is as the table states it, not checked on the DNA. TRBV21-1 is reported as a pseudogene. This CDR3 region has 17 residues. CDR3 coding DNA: TGTGCCAGCAGCAACCAAAGGACAGGGAACCCTCAAGAGACCCAGTACTTC. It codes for CASSNQRTGNPQETQYF.

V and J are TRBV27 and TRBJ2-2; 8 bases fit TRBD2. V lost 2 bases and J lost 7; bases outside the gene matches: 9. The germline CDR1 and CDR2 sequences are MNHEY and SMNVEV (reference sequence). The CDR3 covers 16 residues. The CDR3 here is CASSLGSGRGGGELFF. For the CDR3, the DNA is TGTGCCAGCAGTTTAGGATCCGGGAGGGGTGGCGGGGAGCTGTTTTTT.

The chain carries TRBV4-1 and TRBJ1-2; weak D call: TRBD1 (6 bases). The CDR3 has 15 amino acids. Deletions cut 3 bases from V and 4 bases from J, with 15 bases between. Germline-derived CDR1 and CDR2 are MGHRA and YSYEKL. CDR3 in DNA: TGCGCCAGCAGCCAGGACCAGGGGCTGAGCTATGGCTACACCTTC. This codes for CASSQDQGLSYGYTF.

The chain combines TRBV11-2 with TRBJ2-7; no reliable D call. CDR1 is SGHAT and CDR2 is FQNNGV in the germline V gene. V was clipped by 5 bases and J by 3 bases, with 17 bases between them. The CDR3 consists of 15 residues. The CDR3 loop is CASSEDRVPSYEQYF. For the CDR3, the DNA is TGTGCCAGCAGCGAAGACCGGGTCCCCAGCTACGAGCAGTACTTC.

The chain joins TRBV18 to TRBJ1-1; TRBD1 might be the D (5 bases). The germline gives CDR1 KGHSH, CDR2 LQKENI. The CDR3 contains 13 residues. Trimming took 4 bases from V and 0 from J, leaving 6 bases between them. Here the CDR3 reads CASSRQLNTEAFF. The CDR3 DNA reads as TGTGCCAGCTCACGACAGCTGAACACTGAAGCTTTCTTT.

DNA for the CDR3: TGTGCCAGCAGCCACGGGCTAGGGGGGGTTTACGAGCAGTACTTC. It codes for CASSHGLGGVYEQYF. V and J are TRBV3-1 (or the pseudogene TRBV3-2) and TRBJ2-7; D might be TRBD2 (7 bases). Germline assignment: CDR1 LGHDT and CDR2 YNNKEL (reference sequence). Trimming left V 3 bases short and J 4 bases short, with 16 bases between. CDR3 length: 15 amino acids.

CDR3 protein: CASSFNQGRTGELFF. CDR3 bases: TGTGCCAGCAGTTTTAACCAGGGCCGGACCGGGGAGCTGTTTTTT. The rearrangement uses TRBV28 and TRBJ2-2, with a tentative D call TRBD1 (5 bases). The V end was cut by 3 bases, the J end by 5 bases, with 13 bases between. The germline V gene has CDR1 MDHEN and CDR2 SYDVKM. The CDR3 extends over 15 amino acids.

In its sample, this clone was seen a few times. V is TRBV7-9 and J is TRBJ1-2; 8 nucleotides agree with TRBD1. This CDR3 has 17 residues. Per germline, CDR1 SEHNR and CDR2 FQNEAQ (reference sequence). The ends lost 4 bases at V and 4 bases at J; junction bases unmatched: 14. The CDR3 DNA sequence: TGTGCCAGCAGCTCCGCGGGAACAGGGGGAGGTGGCTATGGCTACACCTTC. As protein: CASSSAGTGGGGYGYTF.

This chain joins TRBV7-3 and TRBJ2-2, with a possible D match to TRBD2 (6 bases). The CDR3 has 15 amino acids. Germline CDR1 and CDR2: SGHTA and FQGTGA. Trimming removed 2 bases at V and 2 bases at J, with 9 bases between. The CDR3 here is CASSLRDFNTGELFF. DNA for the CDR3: TGTGCCAGCAGCTTACGGGACTTTAACACCGGGGAGCTGTTTTTT.

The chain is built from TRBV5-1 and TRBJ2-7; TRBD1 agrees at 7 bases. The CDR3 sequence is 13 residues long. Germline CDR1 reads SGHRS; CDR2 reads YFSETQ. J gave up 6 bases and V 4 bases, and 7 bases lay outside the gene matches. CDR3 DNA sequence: TGCGCCAGCAGCGAGACAGGGCCTACCGAGCAGTACTTC. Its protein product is CASSETGPTEQYF.

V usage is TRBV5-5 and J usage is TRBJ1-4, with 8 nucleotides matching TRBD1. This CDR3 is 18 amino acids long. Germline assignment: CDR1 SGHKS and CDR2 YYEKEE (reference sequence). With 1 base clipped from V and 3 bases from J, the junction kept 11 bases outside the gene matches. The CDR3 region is CASSLLGTGTLPNEKLFF. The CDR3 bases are TGTGCCAGCAGCTTGCTGGGGACAGGTACCCTCCCTAATGAAAAACTGTTTTTT.

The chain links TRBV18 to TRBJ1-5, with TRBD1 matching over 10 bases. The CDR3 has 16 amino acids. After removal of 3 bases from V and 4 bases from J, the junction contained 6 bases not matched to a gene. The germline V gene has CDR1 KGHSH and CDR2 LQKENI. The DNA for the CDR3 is TGTGCCAGCTCACCCTCGACAGGGGGCGAGAATCAGCCCCAGCATTTT. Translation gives CASSPSTGGENQPQHF.

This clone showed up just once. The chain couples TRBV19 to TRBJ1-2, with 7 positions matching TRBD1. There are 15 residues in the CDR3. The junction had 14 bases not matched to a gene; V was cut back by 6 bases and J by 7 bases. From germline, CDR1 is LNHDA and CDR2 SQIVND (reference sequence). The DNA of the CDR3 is TGTGCCAGTAGGGGGACAGAAGGGAGCGGAGTTGGCTACACCTTC. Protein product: CASRGTEGSGVGYTF.

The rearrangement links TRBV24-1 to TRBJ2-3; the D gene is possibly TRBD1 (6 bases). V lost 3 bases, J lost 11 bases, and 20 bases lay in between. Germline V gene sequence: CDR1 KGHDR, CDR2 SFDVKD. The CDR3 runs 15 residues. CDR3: CATSDPGQDPIRQYF. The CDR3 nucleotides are TGTGCCACCAGTGATCCGGGACAAGACCCCATTAGGCAGTATTTT.

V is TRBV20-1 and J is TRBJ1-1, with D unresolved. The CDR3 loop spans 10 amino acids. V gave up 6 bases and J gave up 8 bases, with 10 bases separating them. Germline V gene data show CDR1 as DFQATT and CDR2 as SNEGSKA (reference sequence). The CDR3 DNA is TGCAGTGCCTATTCGGGGGAAGCTTTCTTT. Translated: CSAYSGEAFF.

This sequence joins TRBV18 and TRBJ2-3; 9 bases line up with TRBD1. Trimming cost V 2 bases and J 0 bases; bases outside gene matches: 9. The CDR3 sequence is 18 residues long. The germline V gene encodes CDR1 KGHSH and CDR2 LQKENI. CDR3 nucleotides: TGTGCCAGCTCACCAGCAGCCTCCGGGACAGGGAGCACAGATACGCAGTATTTT. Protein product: CASSPAASGTGSTDTQYF.

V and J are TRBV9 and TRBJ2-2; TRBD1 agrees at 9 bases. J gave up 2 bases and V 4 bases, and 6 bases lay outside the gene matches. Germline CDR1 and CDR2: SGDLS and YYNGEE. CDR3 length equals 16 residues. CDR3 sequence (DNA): TGTGCCAGCAGCTTCCGGGACAGGGTTAACACCGGGGAGCTGTTTTTT. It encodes CASSFRDRVNTGELFF. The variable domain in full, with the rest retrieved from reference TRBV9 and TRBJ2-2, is DSGVTQTPKHLITATGQRVTLRCSPRSGDLSVYWYQQSLDQGLQFLIQYYNGEERAKGNILERFSAQQFPDLHSELNLSSLELGDSALYFCASSFRDRVNTGELFFGEGSRLTVL.

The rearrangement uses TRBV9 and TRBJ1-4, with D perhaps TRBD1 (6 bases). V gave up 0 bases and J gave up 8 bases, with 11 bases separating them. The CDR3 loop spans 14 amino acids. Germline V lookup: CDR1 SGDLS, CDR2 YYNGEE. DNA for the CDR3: TGTGCCAGCAGCGTAGGGACAGAGGGGGAAAAACTGTTTTTT. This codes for CASSVGTEGEKLFF.

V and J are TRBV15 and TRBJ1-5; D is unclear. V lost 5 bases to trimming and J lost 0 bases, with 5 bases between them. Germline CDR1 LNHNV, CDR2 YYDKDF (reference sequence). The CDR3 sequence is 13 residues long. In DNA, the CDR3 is TGTGCCACCAGCCTTGTTAGCAATCAGCCCCAGCATTTT. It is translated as CATSLVSNQPQHF. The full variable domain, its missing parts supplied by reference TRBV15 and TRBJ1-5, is DAMVIQNPRYQVTQFGKPVTLSCSQTLNHNVMYWYQQKSSQAPKLLFHYYDKDFNNEADTPDNFQSRRPNTSFCFLDIRSPGLGDTAMYLCATSLVSNQPQHFGDGTRLSIL.

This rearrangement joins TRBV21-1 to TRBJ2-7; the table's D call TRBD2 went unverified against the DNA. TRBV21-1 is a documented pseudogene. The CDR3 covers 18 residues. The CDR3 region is CASSIFPPPRGVSYEQYF. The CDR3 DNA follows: TGTGCCAGCAGCATTTTCCCCCCCCCGCGGGGGGTTTCCTACGAGCAGTACTTC.

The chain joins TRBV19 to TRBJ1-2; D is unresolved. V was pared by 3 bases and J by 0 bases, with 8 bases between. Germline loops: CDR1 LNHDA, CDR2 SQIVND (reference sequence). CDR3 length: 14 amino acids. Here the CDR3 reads CASSIPGSNYGYTF. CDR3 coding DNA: TGTGCCAGTAGTATCCCGGGATCTAACTATGGCTACACCTTC.

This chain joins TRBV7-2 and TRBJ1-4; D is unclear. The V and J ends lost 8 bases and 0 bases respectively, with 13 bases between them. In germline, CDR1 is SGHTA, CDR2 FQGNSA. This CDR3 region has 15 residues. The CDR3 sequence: CASGGTVATNEKLFF. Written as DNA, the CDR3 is TGTGCCAGCGGAGGAACGGTCGCAACTAATGAAAAACTGTTTTTT.